The rows below give T cell receptor beta chains drawn from one sample of a study of regulatory T cells in long-lasting Graves disease. TCRdb analysed the multiplex PCR reads with MiXCR anew, one entry per CDR3 protein. Counted here are around 450,000 distinct CDR3 sequences, 15% to 20% occurring once; the ten biggest clones make up 12%. These data also featured in a second study, about T cells in Graves' hyperthyroidism and ophthalmopathy.

The sequences come from peripheral blood mononuclear cells (PBMCs), collected at new diagnosis, from a patient treated with antithyroid drugs. These receptors were obtained from a man between 40 and 49 years old with Graves disease. Both conserved end residues are part of each CDR3. The order of the fields is V gene, clone size, D gene, J gene, CDR3 DNA, CDR3 protein. The D gene is left open where the match is weak. Clone size is stated in some rows and not others, as once, few, many or a class when expanded.

V gene: TRBV12-3/TRBV12-4
clone size: few
D gene: -
J gene: TRBJ2-1
CDR3 DNA: TGTGCCAGCAGTGAACAGCCTAACTCCTACAATGAGCAGTTCTTC
CDR3 protein: CASSEQPNSYNEQFF

V gene: TRBV7-9
clone size: many
D gene: TRBD2
J gene: TRBJ2-3
CDR3 DNA: TGTGCCAGCAGCCCCCGGGGGGGGGCGAACACAGATACGCAGTATTTT
CDR3 protein: CASSPRGGANTDTQYF

V gene: TRBV20-1
clone size: -
D gene: TRBD1
J gene: TRBJ2-7
CDR3 DNA: TGCAGTGCCTTGACAGGGTCCTCCTACGAGCAGTACTTC
CDR3 protein: CSALTGSSYEQYF

V gene: TRBV27
clone size: -
D gene: TRBD2
J gene: TRBJ2-1
CDR3 DNA: TGTGCCAGCAGTGTTAGCGGGCAATTCTCCTACAATGAGCAGTTCTTC
CDR3 protein: CASSVSGQFSYNEQFF

V gene: TRBV30
clone size: -
D gene: -
J gene: TRBJ2-5
CDR3 DNA: TGTGCCTGGATAGGCCCAGGGCAAGAGACCCAGTACTTC
CDR3 protein: CAWIGPGQETQYF

V gene: TRBV5-1
clone size: few
D gene: TRBD2
J gene: TRBJ2-5
CDR3 DNA: TGCGCCAGCAGCGGAGGACTAGCGGGAGGGCCCGGTCAGACCCAGTACTTC
CDR3 protein: CASSGGLAGGPGQTQYF

V gene: TRBV28
clone size: few
D gene: -
J gene: TRBJ1-6
CDR3 DNA: TGTGCCAGCACCCCTGGGGGGACAATGGGTTCACCCCTCCGCTTT
CDR3 protein: CASTPGGTMGSPLRF

V gene: TRBV28
clone size: many
D gene: -
J gene: TRBJ1-2
CDR3 DNA: TGTGCCAGCAGGGAAACAGGCCCAGCCTATGGCTACACCTTC
CDR3 protein: CASRETGPAYGYTF

V gene: TRBV28
clone size: few
D gene: -
J gene: TRBJ2-2
CDR3 DNA: TGTGCCAGCAGTCTCGTAGGTTATGGGGTGGCCGGGGAGCTGTTTTTT
CDR3 protein: CASSLVGYGVAGELFF

V gene: TRBV27
clone size: -
D gene: TRBD2
J gene: TRBJ2-7
CDR3 DNA: TGTGCCAGCAGTTTATTGCTAGCGGGTGAGCAGTACTTC
CDR3 protein: CASSLLLAGEQYF

V gene: TRBV3-1
clone size: few
D gene: -
J gene: TRBJ2-3
CDR3 DNA: TGTGCCAGCAGCCCCCCCCGAAGGAGGGAGGTTATAGATACGCAGTATTTT
CDR3 protein: CASSPPRRREVIDTQYF

V gene: TRBV24-1
clone size: -
D gene: TRBD1
J gene: TRBJ1-2
CDR3 DNA: TGTGCCACCAGTGGTGGTGGACAGGACTCTAACTATGGCTACACCTTC
CDR3 protein: CATSGGGQDSNYGYTF

V gene: TRBV3-1
clone size: -
D gene: -
J gene: TRBJ1-2
CDR3 DNA: TGTGCCAGCAGCTTAGCGCCAGGGGCAACAACGGGCTACACCTTC
CDR3 protein: CASSLAPGATTGYTF

V gene: TRBV28
clone size: many
D gene: TRBD2
J gene: TRBJ2-1
CDR3 DNA: TGTGCCAGCAGTTCGGGTGGGCTACCAACCGGGACTAGCGTAAGCAATGAGCAGTTCTTC
CDR3 protein: CASSSGGLPTGTSVSNEQFF

V gene: TRBV9
clone size: -
D gene: TRBD1
J gene: TRBJ1-1
CDR3 DNA: TGTGCCAGCAGCGTAGAACAGGGGGTACTGAACACTGAAGCCTTCTTT
CDR3 protein: CASSVEQGVLNTEAFF

V gene: TRBV29-1
clone size: -
D gene: -
J gene: TRBJ2-2
CDR3 DNA: TGCAGCGGCGGTTCCGGCGGGGAGCTGTTTTTT
CDR3 protein: CSGGSGGELFF

V gene: TRBV12-3/TRBV12-4
clone size: few
D gene: TRBD1
J gene: TRBJ2-6
CDR3 DNA: TGTGCCAGCAGTCAGGGGGCGGGGGGGGCCAACGTCCTGACTTTC
CDR3 protein: CASSQGAGGANVLTF

V gene: TRBV9
clone size: -
D gene: -
J gene: TRBJ2-5
CDR3 DNA: TGTGCCAGCAGCCCAGGTGGTAGCGGAGTACAAGAGACCCAGTACTTC
CDR3 protein: CASSPGGSGVQETQYF

V gene: TRBV5-5
clone size: many
D gene: TRBD2
J gene: TRBJ2-7
CDR3 DNA: TGTGCCAGCAGCTTGGTTCTAGCGGAACGCTACGAGCAGTACTTC
CDR3 protein: CASSLVLAERYEQYF

V gene: TRBV28
clone size: few
D gene: -
J gene: TRBJ2-7
CDR3 DNA: TGTGCCAGCAGCCACCAATGGACTGACACCTACGAGCAGTACTTC
CDR3 protein: CASSHQWTDTYEQYF

V gene: TRBV7-9
clone size: few
D gene: -
J gene: TRBJ2-4
CDR3 DNA: TGTGCCAGCAGCTTAGGCCCGGTTCTAGCCAAAAACATTCAGTACTTC
CDR3 protein: CASSLGPVLAKNIQYF

V gene: TRBV30
clone size: -
D gene: -
J gene: TRBJ1-3
CDR3 DNA: TGTGCCTGGAGTGTCTATCCGGGCACCATATATTTT
CDR3 protein: CAWSVYPGTIYF

V gene: TRBV19
clone size: few
D gene: -
J gene: TRBJ2-3
CDR3 DNA: TGTGCCAGTAGTATACGTCGACAGAGCACAGATACGCAGTATTTT
CDR3 protein: CASSIRRQSTDTQYF

V gene: TRBV2
clone size: many
D gene: -
J gene: TRBJ2-1
CDR3 DNA: TGTGCCAGCAGTGATAGTAACCTTCGCGATGAGCAGTTCTTC
CDR3 protein: CASSDSNLRDEQFF

V gene: TRBV30
clone size: many
D gene: -
J gene: TRBJ1-1
CDR3 DNA: TGTGCCTGGGGGAGAGGTATGAACACTGAAGCTTTCTTT
CDR3 protein: CAWGRGMNTEAFF

V gene: TRBV14
clone size: many
D gene: TRBD1
J gene: TRBJ2-7
CDR3 DNA: TGTGCCAGCAGCCCCCCAGGTAGGGGGCGCCCCTACGAGCAGTACTTC
CDR3 protein: CASSPPGRGRPYEQYF

V gene: TRBV28
clone size: many
D gene: -
J gene: TRBJ2-7
CDR3 DNA: TGTGCCAGCAGGATAGACAGCTCCTACGCGCAGTACTTC
CDR3 protein: CASRIDSSYAQYF

V gene: TRBV5-1
clone size: many
D gene: -
J gene: TRBJ2-7
CDR3 DNA: TGCGCCAGCAGCTTGGTTGGGACCCACAACGAGCAGTACTTC
CDR3 protein: CASSLVGTHNEQYF

V gene: TRBV2
clone size: many
D gene: -
J gene: TRBJ2-5
CDR3 DNA: TGTGCCACCTCCCTCTCGGCACGGGAGACCCAGTACTTC
CDR3 protein: CATSLSARETQYF

V gene: TRBV19
clone size: once
D gene: -
J gene: TRBJ1-1
CDR3 DNA: TGTGCCAGTAGTATTTGGCAAGCCTCGGGGGGTAGCACTGAAGCTTTCTTT
CDR3 protein: CASSIWQASGGSTEAFF

V gene: TRBV29-1
clone size: few
D gene: TRBD1
J gene: TRBJ1-2
CDR3 DNA: TGCAGCGTGTCCTTTTCAGGGGGCCTGGATGGCTACACCTTC
CDR3 protein: CSVSFSGGLDGYTF

V gene: TRBV20-1
clone size: -
D gene: TRBD2
J gene: TRBJ2-1
CDR3 DNA: TGCAGTGCTTTTCTAGCGGGAGATTACAATGAGCAGTTCTTC
CDR3 protein: CSAFLAGDYNEQFF

V gene: TRBV27
clone size: few
D gene: -
J gene: TRBJ2-7
CDR3 DNA: TGTGCCAGCAGTTTTTCGTGGCTCGGCGAGCAGTACTTC
CDR3 protein: CASSFSWLGEQYF

V gene: TRBV20-1
clone size: once
D gene: -
J gene: TRBJ2-1
CDR3 DNA: TGCAGTGCAGGCCACCACAATGAGCAGTTCTTC
CDR3 protein: CSAGHHNEQFF

V gene: TRBV12-5
clone size: -
D gene: TRBD2
J gene: TRBJ2-5
CDR3 DNA: TGTGCTAGTGGTTTGGCCGGGACTAGCCGAGTGGGGGAGACCCAGTACTTC
CDR3 protein: CASGLAGTSRVGETQYF

V gene: TRBV2
clone size: many
D gene: TRBD1
J gene: TRBJ1-5
CDR3 DNA: TGTGCCAGCAGTAGGGACAGGGCCATCAATCAGCCCCAGCATTTT
CDR3 protein: CASSRDRAINQPQHF

V gene: TRBV27
clone size: -
D gene: -
J gene: TRBJ2-1
CDR3 DNA: TGTGCCAGCGGTACTCCTAACAATGAGCAGTTCTTC
CDR3 protein: CASGTPNNEQFF

V gene: TRBV7-9
clone size: few
D gene: TRBD1
J gene: TRBJ2-5
CDR3 DNA: TGTGCCAGCAGCCAATCCACAACAGGGGGATCAGGAGAGACCCAGTACTTC
CDR3 protein: CASSQSTTGGSGETQYF

V gene: TRBV28
clone size: few
D gene: TRBD2
J gene: TRBJ2-7
CDR3 DNA: TGTGCCAGCAGTTTCTCCGGGACTAGCGGGATCCTCTCCTACGAGCAGTGCTTC
CDR3 protein: CASSFSGTSGILSYEQCF

V gene: TRBV2
clone size: many
D gene: -
J gene: TRBJ2-1
CDR3 DNA: TGTGCCAGCAGTGATGCTAGCAATGAGCAGTTCTTC
CDR3 protein: CASSDASNEQFF

V gene: TRBV24-1
clone size: many
D gene: TRBD2
J gene: TRBJ2-1
CDR3 DNA: TGTGCCACCAGTGATCTTGGGACTAGCGGGAGGTATTCCTACAATGAGCAGTTCTTC
CDR3 protein: CATSDLGTSGRYSYNEQFF

V gene: TRBV5-1
clone size: many
D gene: TRBD2
J gene: TRBJ2-7
CDR3 DNA: TGCGCCAGCAGCCCTCCGGTACTAGCGGAGCCTAATCCTCTTGGCGAGCAGTACTTC
CDR3 protein: CASSPPVLAEPNPLGEQYF